A selection of T cell receptor beta chains follows, all from one sample in a study of OX40 agonist ivuxolimab in advanced cancers. Assay used: immunoSEQ multiplex PCR; TCRdb lists only in-frame clones, some missing. This table holds tens of thousands of clones, around 90% found once. The sample was CD4+ or CD8+ T cells sorted from blood, taken in a trial of the OX40 agonist ivuxolimab. Every receptor here comes from an adult with an advanced solid tumor such as melanoma, head and neck, liver or kidney cancer. CDR3s leave out the opening cysteine and the closing phenylalanine or tryptophan. Some rows have no size entry. The others give once, few or many, or a class for an expanded clone.

>TRBV10-2|few|TRBJ1-2
ASSETERAYGYT
>TRBV4-1|once|TRBJ2-7
ASSHSATTYEQY
>TRBV5-4|-|TRBJ2-5
ASSLARGGEETQY
>TRBV5-6|-|TRBJ1-2
ASSLVEGGRTGYT
>TRBV5-5|-|TRBJ1-2
ASSLDGTPAGGYT
>TRBV7-6|-|TRBJ2-3
ASSFGTSGGLGGADTQY
>TRBV5-1|-|TRBJ2-1
ASSLAPYPEQF
>TRBV7-9|-|TRBJ1-1
ASRGQMNTEAF
>TRBV29-1|-|TRBJ2-7
SVGLFAGGPGEQY
>TRBV6-5|-|TRBJ1-4
ASRRQVGEKLF
>TRBV18|-|TRBJ1-5
ASSPTGGLGPQH
>TRBV19|-|TRBJ1-4
ASSRRAIATNEKLF
>TRBV28|-|TRBJ1-5
ASSLAGGNQPQH
>TRBV5-7|-|TRBJ2-1
ASSLGQVL
>TRBV2|-|TRBJ2-5
ASSIVQGETQY
>TRBV19|-|TRBJ2-2
ASSTNTGELF
>TRBV9|-|TRBJ2-1
ASSVIGTLAGNEQF
>TRBV28|-|TRBJ1-1
ASSPSLGTEAF
>TRBV7-2|-|TRBJ2-1
ASSLVLGAYNEQF
>TRBV7-9|-|TRBJ2-4
ASSLDGLGLKGAKNIQY
>TRBV5-1|-|TRBJ2-6
ASNPVSSGANVLT
>TRBV19|once|TRBJ2-3
ASSPRTDTQY
>TRBV7-8|-|TRBJ2-2
ASSVNRGRNTGELF
>TRBV2|-|TRBJ2-5
ASSRVTNQETQY
>TRBV6-5|-|TRBJ2-7
ASSSPRQGSSYEQY
>TRBV9|-|TRBJ2-7
ARCPETGLHDYEQY
>TRBV29-1|-|TRBJ1-4
SVAGQGYPGGEKLF
>TRBV7-2|-|TRBJ1-1
ASSPAGGYTEAF
>TRBV6-6|-|TRBJ2-1
ASSHDYNEQF
>TRBV6-1|-|TRBJ1-5
ASSDRDRGFSSNQPQH
>TRBV28|-|TRBJ1-2
ASNPGGPNYGYT
>TRBV6-5|-|TRBJ1-5
ASSRNRGNQPQH
>TRBV2|once|TRBJ1-1
ASSLDRFNEAF
>TRBV2|-|TRBJ2-5
ASSVRLGETQY
>TRBV6-5|-|TRBJ1-1
ASSYMGGTEAF
>TRBV14|once|TRBJ2-1
ASSQDRTGAYNEQF
>TRBV19|-|TRBJ1-5
ASSTRPVRDQPQH
>TRBV6-5|-|TRBJ1-1
ASSFQPGQNTEAF
>TRBV7-9|-|TRBJ1-2
ASSNQGTGNYGYT
>TRBV30|once|TRBJ1-6
AWSVPQGYRNSPLH
>TRBV19|-|TRBJ2-3
ASSIARSGTDTQY
>TRBV2|-|TRBJ2-3
ASSRQGFSTDTQY
>TRBV5-4|-|TRBJ1-1
ASSRDTMNTEAF
>TRBV21-1|once|TRBJ2-2
ASSMRGGTAADTGELF
>TRBV7-2|few|TRBJ2-3
ASSSYTDTQY
>TRBV5-1|-|TRBJ2-1
ASSLAGRYNEQF
>TRBV4-1|-|TRBJ2-3
ASSHPGQGATDTQY
>TRBV9|-|TRBJ2-2
ASSVAGAVTGELF
>TRBV7-3|-|TRBJ2-5
ASSRGSGETQY
>TRBV6-1|-|TRBJ2-5
ASSEVPVSETQY
>TRBV29-1|-|TRBJ2-3
SVLGGTGGTDTQY
>TRBV7-2|-|TRBJ1-2
ASSFPSGGHGYT
>TRBV6-6|-|TRBJ2-5
ASSQPDRVETQY